A selection of T cell receptor beta chains follows, all from one sample in a study of T cell repertoires in cytomegalovirus infection. These receptors have no identified antigens. TCRdb re-called the reads with MiXCR, one entry per CDR3 protein. The sample contains just under 500,000 distinct CDR3 sequences, 30% to 35% of which appear only once. Sample: cultured PBMCs, taken from culture after CMV antigen stimulation. The receptor source for this set is a human donor in good health (CMV status not recorded). Some clones in this sample may be carry-over from other donors' samples. The CDR3 runs from the conserved cysteine through the conserved F or W. The D gene is left open where the match is weak. Clone sizes are given selectively: once, few, many, or a class where the clone is expanded.

>-|many|TRBJ1-2|TRBV28
TGTGCCAGCGTCACCTACGGGACGTTGGTAGGCTATGGCTACACCTTC
CASVTYGTLVGYGYTF
>TRBD2|few|TRBJ2-1|TRBV7-2
TGTGCCAGCAGCTTAATGTCCAGCGGGAGGTACAATGAGCAGTTCTTC
CASSLMSSGRYNEQFF
>TRBD2|-|TRBJ2-3|TRBV4-1
TGCGCCAGCAGCCAAGGTTTCAGCGGGAGTTCAACAGATACGCAGTATTTT
CASSQGFSGSSTDTQYF
>-|-|TRBJ1-2|TRBV11-2
TGTGCCAGCAGCGAGGGCAGCCCGCTCAGGGGCTACACCTTC
CASSEGSPLRGYTF
>TRBD1|few|TRBJ1-4|TRBV19
TGTGCCAGCCTCGACAGGGGCCTTAGGAAACTGTTTTTT
CASLDRGLRKLFF
>TRBD1|few|TRBJ1-5|TRBV10-3
TGTGCCATCAGCGGGACAGGGAGGAACAATCAGCCCCAGCATTTT
CAISGTGRNNQPQHF
>TRBD1|-|TRBJ1-2|TRBV25-1
TGTGCCAGCAGTGAATTGGGGCAGGGGGACTATGGCTACACCTTC
CASSELGQGDYGYTF
>-|-|TRBJ2-1|TRBV11-3
TGTGCCAGCAGTTCGAATGGGCGGAATGAGCAGTTCTTC
CASSSNGRNEQFF
>-|-|TRBJ1-5|TRBV7-9
TGTGCCAGCAGCTCGCTCGGGAGCAATCAGCCCCAGCATTTT
CASSSLGSNQPQHF
>-|-|TRBJ1-4|TRBV6-6
TGTGCCAGCAGTTCCTTGGAGGGGGGGAGGTTTTTT
CASSSLEGGRFF
>TRBD2|few|TRBJ2-7|TRBV7-2
TGTGCCAGCAGCCAGACTAGCGGGGAGACCTACGAGCAGTACTTC
CASSQTSGETYEQYF
>TRBD1|many|TRBJ1-5|TRBV5-6
TGTGCCAGCAGCTTACAGGGACAGGGGAACAATCAGCCCCAGCATTTT
CASSLQGQGNNQPQHF
>TRBD1|-|TRBJ1-1|TRBV10-3
TGTGCCATCAGTGAGTGGGGACAGGGGAGGTCGAACACTGAAGCTTTCTTT
CAISEWGQGRSNTEAFF